The 13 T cell receptor beta chains in this list originate from one sample, sequenced in a study of T cell responses to AZD1222 COVID-19 vaccine. Only in-frame clones appear in the TCRdb table, and some are missing; sequencing was by immunoSEQ multiplex PCR. This sample has around 250,000 clones, with more than 80% found just once. Material: peripheral blood, obtained on day 0 of AZD1222 vaccination. The receptors stem from an adult in good health.

The J gene is TRBJ2-2, the V gene TRBV5-1; TRBD2 matches 9 bases. J lost 4 bases, V lost 5 bases, and 3 bases had no gene match. The germline V gene has CDR1 SGHRS and CDR2 YFSETQ. The CDR3 covers 14 residues. CDR3 sequence: CASRDSGGTGELFF. For the CDR3, the DNA is TGCGCCAGCAGAGATAGCGGGGGCACCGGGGAGCTGTTTTTT.

V gene TRBV3-1 (or the pseudogene TRBV3-2) combines with J gene TRBJ2-2, with a weak D call TRBD2 (6 bases). CDR1 and CDR2 (germline): LGHDT, YNNKEL (reference sequence). CDR3 size: 14 residues. Trimming pared 5 bases from V and 7 bases from J, leaving 14 bases between. CDR3 DNA sequence: TGTGCCAGCAGCGACGGGACTGTCAGCGGGGAGCTGTTTTTT. This encodes CASSDGTVSGELFF.

The J gene is TRBJ1-2, the V gene TRBV6-2 or TRBV6-3, with D hard to call. The V end was cut by 2 bases, the J end by 7 bases, with 11 bases between. The V gene's germline CDR1 is MNHEY and CDR2 SVGEGT. This CDR3 comprises 13 residues. In DNA form, the CDR3 reads TGTGCCAGCAGTTACGAGAAGGGCCTTGGCTACACCTTC. It yields the protein CASSYEKGLGYTF.

The chain combines TRBV7-6 with TRBJ2-7; tentatively, D is TRBD1 or TRBD2 (5 bases each). This CDR3 comprises 12 residues. Germline-derived CDR1 and CDR2 are SGHVS and FNYEAQ. Between the trimmed V and J ends, which lost 5 bases and 2 bases, there was a span of 7 bases. The CDR3 coding sequence is TGTGCCAGCAGCCCGGGACCCTACGAGCAGTACTTC. It is translated as CASSPGPYEQYF.

The V gene is TRBV28, the J gene TRBJ2-7; D assignment may be TRBD1 or TRBD2 (5 bases each). Trimming took off 3 bases at V and 3 bases at J, with 12 bases between the two ends. Looked up from germline, CDR1 is MDHEN and CDR2 is SYDVKM. The CDR3 is made up of 14 amino acids. The CDR3 DNA sequence: TGTGCCAGCAGTTTGCCGGGACGGAACTACGAGCAGTACTTC. Translation gives CASSLPGRNYEQYF.

The chain is built from TRBV7-3 and TRBJ1-6; no definite D call. CDR3 size: 13 residues. The germline CDR1 and CDR2 sequences are SGHTA and FQGTGA. V was trimmed by 5 bases and J by 10 bases, leaving 12 bases between them. The CDR3 spells CASSANAGSPLHF. The CDR3 DNA follows: TGTGCCAGCAGCGCCAATGCGGGCTCACCCCTCCACTTT.

This clone has only one observation. The CDR3 region has the DNA TGCGCCAGCAGCTTGGGCGGGTCAAGTTGGGAGACCCAGTACTTC. It yields the protein CASSLGGSSWETQYF. The chain combines TRBV5-1 with TRBJ2-5, with a weak D call TRBD2 (5 bases). The CDR3 runs to 15 residues. V was cut by 0 bases and J by 5 bases, with 14 bases left in between. Germline CDR1 is SGHRS and CDR2 is YFSETQ. Based on the CDR3 plus reference TRBV5-1 and TRBJ2-5, the full variable domain is KAGVTQTPRYLIKTRGQQVTLSCSPISGHRSVSWYQQTPGQGLQFLFEYFSETQRNKGNFPGRFSGRQFSNSRSEMNVSTLELGDSALYLCASSLGGSSWETQYFGPGTRLLVL.

The chain is built from TRBV7-8 and TRBJ2-7, with D perhaps TRBD1 or TRBD2 (7 bases each). CDR3 length: 14 residues. The ends were cut back, 10 bases at V and 2 bases at J, with 18 bases in the middle. The germline gives CDR1 SGHVS, CDR2 FQNEAQ. This CDR3 is CATRGGRGTYEQYF. The CDR3 nucleotides read TGTGCCACCAGGGGGGGCAGGGGCACCTACGAGCAGTACTTC.

This chain connects TRBV29-1 to TRBJ1-3, with D tentatively TRBD1 (6 bases). The CDR3 is 14 residues long. V was clipped by 1 base and J by 0 bases, with 7 bases between them. Germline V lookup: CDR1 SQVTM, CDR2 ANQGSEA. In DNA, the CDR3 is TGCAGCGTTGAAGGGGGGGCCTCTGGAAACACCATATATTTT. Translation gives CSVEGGASGNTIYF. The variable domain in full, completed from reference TRBV29-1 and TRBJ1-3, reads SAVISQKPSRDICQRGTSLTIQCQVDSQVTMMFWYRQQPGQSLTLIATANQGSEATYESGFVIDKFPISRPNLTFSTLTVSNMSPEDSSIYLCSVEGGASGNTIYFGEGSWLTVV.

The J gene is TRBJ1-3, the V gene TRBV9; D remains unclear. CDR1 SGDLS and CDR2 YYNGEE come from the germline V gene. The V end lost 0 bases, the J end lost 0 bases, and 10 bases lay between the germline ends. This CDR3 has 16 residues. CDR3 bases: TGTGCCAGCAGCGTAGGGTACGAGGGCTCTGGAAACACCATATATTTT. Translating it yields CASSVGYEGSGNTIYF.

The chain has TRBV9 and TRBJ1-6; 7 bases map to TRBD1. V was pared by 3 bases and J by 9 bases, with 9 bases of the junction left unmatched. Germline loops: CDR1 SGDLS, CDR2 YYNGEE. There are 15 residues in the CDR3. In DNA, the CDR3 is TGTGCCAGCAGCGCCGTAGACAGGGCGGGTTCACCCCTCCACTTT. This gives the protein CASSAVDRAGSPLHF.

The gene calls are TRBV19 and TRBJ1-3, with 7 positions matching TRBD1. CDR1 and CDR2 (germline): LNHDA, SQIVND (reference sequence). CDR3 length equals 14 residues. V gave up 4 bases and J gave up 4 bases; unmatched junction bases: 4. CDR3 loop: CASSTTGRGNTIYF. DNA of the CDR3: TGTGCCAGTAGTACGACAGGGCGAGGAAACACCATATATTTT.

V is TRBV5-1 and J is TRBJ2-5, with 7 bases identical to TRBD1. The CDR3 is made up of 13 amino acids. The ends lost 5 bases at V and 5 bases at J; junction bases unmatched: 6. CDR1 is SGHRS and CDR2 is YFSETQ in the germline V gene. The CDR3 protein is CASRSGTEETQYF. For the CDR3, the DNA is TGCGCCAGCAGGTCGGGGACAGAGGAGACCCAGTACTTC.